This T cell receptor (beta chain) was identified during a study of CD8 T cells in Susac syndrome. This CDR3 is built from 12 residues. From germline, CDR1 is SQVTM and CDR2 ANQGSEA. The ends lost 7 bases at V and 3 bases at J; junction bases unmatched: 5. The RNA input was roughly 0.45 to 1 ug, and it was reverse transcribed with random hexamers. In TCRdb, the immunoSEQ multiplex PCR reads were re-called with MiXCR into one record per CDR3 protein. The data hold around 270,000 distinct CDR3 sequences, with approximately 85% observed a single time. This clonotype was sampled from a human donor with multiple sclerosis. Sequencing was done on a sample of CD8+ T cells from PBMCs. The chain has TRBV29-1 and TRBJ1-1; 7 bases match TRBD1. DNA for the CDR3: TGCAGCGGAAGGGGGCTCCACACTGAAGCTTTCTTT. Its protein is CSGRGLHTEAFF.